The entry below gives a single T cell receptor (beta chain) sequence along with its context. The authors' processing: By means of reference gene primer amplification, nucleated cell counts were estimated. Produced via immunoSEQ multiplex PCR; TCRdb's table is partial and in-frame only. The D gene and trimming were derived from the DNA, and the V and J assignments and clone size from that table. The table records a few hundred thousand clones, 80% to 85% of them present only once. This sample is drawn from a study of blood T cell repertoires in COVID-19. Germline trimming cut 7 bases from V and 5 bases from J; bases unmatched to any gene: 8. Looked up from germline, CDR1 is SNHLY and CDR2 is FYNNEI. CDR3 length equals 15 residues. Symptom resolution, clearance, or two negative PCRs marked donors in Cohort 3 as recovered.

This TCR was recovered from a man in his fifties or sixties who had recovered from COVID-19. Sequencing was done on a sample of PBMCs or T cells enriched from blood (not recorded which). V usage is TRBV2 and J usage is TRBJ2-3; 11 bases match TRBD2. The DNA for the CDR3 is TGTGCCAGCAAAGTTCTAGCGGGGGGCGGAGATACGCAGTATTTT. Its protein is CASKVLAGGGDTQYF.